These 4 T cell receptor beta chains came from one sample sequenced in a study of human T cells and chemical hapten exposure. Documented time point: patch test 3, about 24 weeks after DPC sensitization. The treatment was: therapeutic diphenylcyclopropenone sensitization with weekly scalp DPC. Each CDR3 protein gets one entry after TCRdb re-called the RACE reads with MiXCR. The sample has 99,000 or so distinct CDR3 sequences, around 34% seen once. Sequencing was performed on whole blood, taken in connection with sensitization to the hapten diphenylcyclopropenone (DPC). The source is a middle-aged man with alopecia areata. Some clones in this sample may be carry-over from other donors' samples.

J is TRBJ2-1 and V is TRBV12-3 or TRBV12-4, with 10 bases matching TRBD2. Trimming cost V 4 bases and J 7 bases; bases outside gene matches: 13. The CDR3 contains 17 residues. CDR3 DNA: TGTGCCAGCAGTTCCCCCCCCCTAGCGGGAGTGGGAAATGAGCAGTTCTTC. This translates into CASSSPPLAGVGNEQFF.

V is TRBV5-1 and J is TRBJ2-6; D not resolved. V lost 1 base to trimming and J lost 0 bases, with 8 bases between them. The germline V gene has CDR1 SGHRS and CDR2 YFSETQ. The CDR3 is 16 residues long. This chain's CDR3 is CASSLTQNSGANVLTF. The CDR3 nucleotides are TGCGCCAGCAGCTTGACCCAAAACTCTGGGGCCAACGTCCTGACTTTC.

The chain joins TRBV5-6 to TRBJ2-5, with D maybe TRBD2 (6 bases). CDR1 and CDR2 (germline): SGHDT, YYEEEE. There are 14 residues in the CDR3. With 1 base removed from V and 5 bases from J, the gap between germline ends came to 12 bases. DNA for the CDR3: TGTGCCAGCAGCTTGTCAGGCGGAGGGGAGACCCAGTACTTC. Its protein product is CASSLSGGGETQYF.

This clonotype was detected only a few times. This chain connects TRBV7-2 to TRBJ1-1, with D uncertain. V was shortened by 4 bases and J by 3 bases, with 18 bases between the two germline ends. The V gene's germline CDR1 is SGHTA and CDR2 FQGNSA. The CDR3 runs 16 residues. The DNA of the CDR3 is TGTGCCAGCAGCTCTATGGGTGGGCAGGCCCACACTGAAGCTTTCTTT. Translating it yields CASSSMGGQAHTEAFF.